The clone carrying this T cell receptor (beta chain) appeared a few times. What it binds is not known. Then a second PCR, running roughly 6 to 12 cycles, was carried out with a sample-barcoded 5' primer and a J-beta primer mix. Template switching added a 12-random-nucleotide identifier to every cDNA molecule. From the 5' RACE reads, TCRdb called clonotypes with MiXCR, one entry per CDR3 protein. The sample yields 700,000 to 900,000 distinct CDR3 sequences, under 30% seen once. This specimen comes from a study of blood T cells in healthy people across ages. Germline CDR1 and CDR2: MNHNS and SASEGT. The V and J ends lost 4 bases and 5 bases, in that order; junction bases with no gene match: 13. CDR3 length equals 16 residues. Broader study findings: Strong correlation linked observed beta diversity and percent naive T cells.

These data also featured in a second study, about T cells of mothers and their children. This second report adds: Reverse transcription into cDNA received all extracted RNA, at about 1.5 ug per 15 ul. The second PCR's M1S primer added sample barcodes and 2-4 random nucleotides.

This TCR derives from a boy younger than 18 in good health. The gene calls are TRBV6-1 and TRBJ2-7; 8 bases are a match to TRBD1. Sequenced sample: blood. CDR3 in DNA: TGTGCCAGCAGTGTATTTGCCCTGGCAGGGGGCCACGAGCAGTACTTC. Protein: CASSVFALAGGHEQYF.